Presented here are 24 T cell receptor beta chains from one specimen sequenced in a study of memory CD4+ T cells and cytomegalovirus serostatus. Single viable CD3+CD4+CD8-CD45RO+ cells were sorted as the memory CD4+ T cells. Method: immunoSEQ multiplex PCR; TCRdb's copy keeps in-frame clones and lacks some. The data show about 75,000 clones, roughly 78% seen once. Specimen: memory CD4+ T cells from blood. Receptors originate from an adult in good health and CMV-seropositive.

This chain links TRBV29-1 with TRBJ2-1; maybe TRBD2 (6 bases). The CDR3 contains 13 residues. The germline V gene encodes CDR1 SQVTM and CDR2 ANQGSEA. The V end was cut by 6 bases, the J end by 6 bases, with 15 bases between. In DNA, the CDR3 is TGCAGCGTGGCGGGGAGCCTCCCCAATGAGCAGTTCTTC. Its translation is CSVAGSLPNEQFF.

There are a few counts of this clone. In DNA form, the CDR3 reads TGTGCCAGCAGCTTCGGAGGGCGCGATGGCTACACCTTC. Translation: CASSFGGRDGYTF. The chain is built from TRBV7-9 and TRBJ1-2; D not resolved. In germline, CDR1 is SEHNR, CDR2 FQNEAQ (reference sequence). This CDR3 comprises 13 residues. Trimming left V 3 bases short and J 6 bases short, with 11 bases between.

This clone was observed at least ten times. This sample includes further DNA sequences coding for the same CDR3. V gene TRBV6-6 combines with J gene TRBJ1-1; D perhaps matches TRBD1 (5 bases). Germline lookup yields CDR1 MNHNY and CDR2 SVGAGI (reference sequence). V was pared by 0 bases and J by 7 bases, with 6 bases between. This CDR3 has 12 amino acids. CDR3 nucleotides: TGTGCCAGCAGTTACTCGGGGGGTGAAGCTTTCTTT. It is translated as CASSYSGGEAFF.

The chain has TRBV5-1 and TRBJ2-1, with unresolved D. The germline V gene encodes CDR1 SGHRS and CDR2 YFSETQ. Trimming removed 4 bases at V and 2 bases at J, with 10 bases between. The CDR3 loop spans 14 amino acids. CDR3 sequence (DNA): TGCGCCAGCAGCGGTAGTCGACCCTACAATGAGCAGTTCTTC. Protein product: CASSGSRPYNEQFF. Based on the CDR3 plus reference TRBV5-1 and TRBJ2-1, the full variable domain is KAGVTQTPRYLIKTRGQQVTLSCSPISGHRSVSWYQQTPGQGLQFLFEYFSETQRNKGNFPGRFSGRQFSNSRSEMNVSTLELGDSALYLCASSGSRPYNEQFFGPGTRLTVL.

The gene calls are TRBV19 and TRBJ1-2; D is possibly TRBD1 (6 bases). The germline V gene encodes CDR1 LNHDA and CDR2 SQIVND (reference sequence). V was shortened by 9 bases and J by 4 bases, with 15 bases between the two germline ends. The CDR3 length is 13 residues. DNA for the CDR3: TGTGCCAGCCGGGACACCGGGCTCTATGGCTACACCTTC. This sequence encodes CASRDTGLYGYTF.

The genes are TRBV18 and TRBJ1-4, with D hard to call. V shed 0 bases and J shed 3 bases, with 8 bases lying between them. The CDR3 contains 15 residues. Germline V gene lookup returns CDR1 KGHSH and CDR2 LQKENI. CDR3 protein: CASSPPATSNEKLFF. The CDR3 DNA follows: TGTGCCAGCTCACCACCGGCGACATCTAATGAAAAACTGTTTTTT.

This clone was observed a handful of times. V and J are TRBV7-2 and TRBJ2-1, with TRBD1 matching over 11 bases. CDR1 and CDR2 (germline): SGHTA, FQGNSA. This CDR3 contains 16 residues. The ends lost 5 bases at V and 6 bases at J; junction bases unmatched: 9. The CDR3 protein is CASSTHSGTGGNEQFF. The CDR3 bases are TGTGCCAGCAGCACCCACTCCGGGACAGGGGGCAATGAGCAGTTCTTC. The whole variable domain, remainder taken from reference TRBV7-2 and TRBJ2-1, is GAGVSQSPSNKVTEKGKDVELRCDPISGHTALYWYRQSLGQGLEFLIYFQGNSAPDKSGLPSDRFSAERTGGSVSTLTIQRTQQEDSAVYLCASSTHSGTGGNEQFFGPGTRLTVL.

The chain has TRBV29-1 and TRBJ2-1; D is possibly TRBD1 or TRBD2 (6 bases each). The germline V and J ends were trimmed by 8 bases and 8 bases, with 25 bases remaining between them. Germline values: CDR1 SQVTM, CDR2 ANQGSEA. The CDR3 loop spans 15 amino acids. The chain's CDR3 is CSYQKGGGNVYEQFF. The DNA of the CDR3 is TGCAGCTACCAAAAAGGGGGAGGAAACGTTTATGAGCAGTTCTTC.

This chain uses TRBV6-5 with TRBJ1-4, with 10 bases that match TRBD1. Trimming took 4 bases from V and 8 from J; bases not matched to a gene: 10. Looked up from germline, CDR1 is MNHEY and CDR2 is SVGAGI. The CDR3 is 16 amino acids. The CDR3 DNA reads as TGTGCCAGCAGTTTCCCCCGGGACAGGGGTCGGGAAAAACTGTTTTTT. Translating it yields CASSFPRDRGREKLFF.

The V and J genes are TRBV2 and TRBJ2-1; 9 bases are a match to TRBD1. CDR3 size: 17 residues. Losses at the gene ends were 1 base for V and 0 bases for J; bases not matched to a gene: 4. From germline, CDR1 is SNHLY and CDR2 FYNNEI. The CDR3 spells CASSEEVGQGSYNEQFF. CDR3 nucleotides: TGTGCCAGCAGTGAAGAAGTGGGACAGGGCTCCTACAATGAGCAGTTCTTC.

V gene TRBV29-1 combines with J gene TRBJ1-3; TRBD1 matches at 7 bases. Germline-derived CDR1 and CDR2 are SQVTM and ANQGSEA. The CDR3 extends over 13 amino acids. The V segment lost 3 bases and the J segment 5 bases; nucleotides outside the gene matches: 4. The CDR3 region has the DNA TGCAGCGTTGACCCGGGACAGAGAAACACCATATATTTT. This gives the protein CSVDPGQRNTIYF. The variable domain in full, with the rest retrieved from reference TRBV29-1 and TRBJ1-3, is SAVISQKPSRDICQRGTSLTIQCQVDSQVTMMFWYRQQPGQSLTLIATANQGSEATYESGFVIDKFPISRPNLTFSTLTVSNMSPEDSSIYLCSVDPGQRNTIYFGEGSWLTVV.

The sample holds one count of this clone. The rearrangement joins TRBV7-8 to TRBJ2-6, with D hard to call. Germline lookup yields CDR1 SGHVS and CDR2 FQNEAQ. Trimming stripped 1 base from V and 0 bases from J, with 7 bases between. The CDR3 runs 16 residues. The CDR3 DNA is TGTGCCAGCAGCTTAGAACCGAGCTCTGGGGCCAACGTCCTGACTTTC. Amino acids: CASSLEPSSGANVLTF.

The chain's CDR3 is CASSYGDETGNTIYF. CDR3 in DNA: TGTGCCAGCAGTTATGGGGACGAAACTGGAAACACCATATATTTT. This chain joins TRBV6-5 and TRBJ1-3, with D perhaps matching TRBD1 (5 bases). The germline gives CDR1 MNHEY, CDR2 SVGAGI. V lost 3 bases and J 2 bases, leaving 11 bases between the germline ends. CDR3 size: 15 residues.

This chain links TRBV19 with TRBJ1-6; 9 bases agree with TRBD1. This CDR3 is 17 amino acids long. Per germline, CDR1 LNHDA and CDR2 SQIVND (reference sequence). The V and J ends lost 5 bases and 10 bases, in that order; junction bases with no gene match: 15. The CDR3 spells CASSVGVRDRAYSPLHF. The DNA for the CDR3 is TGTGCCAGTAGTGTGGGGGTTCGGGACAGGGCCTACTCACCCCTCCACTTT.

This clone showed up just once. The gene calls are TRBV2 and TRBJ2-3; D is tentatively TRBD1 or TRBD2 (5 bases each). CDR3 length: 16 amino acids. V lost 0 bases and J lost 1, with 11 bases in between. Germline V lookup: CDR1 SNHLY, CDR2 FYNNEI. Here the CDR3 reads CASSEAWDPRTDTQYF. CDR3 nucleotide sequence: TGTGCCAGCAGTGAAGCGTGGGACCCACGCACAGATACGCAGTATTTT.

The chain recombines TRBV6-6 with TRBJ1-2; 8 positions agree with TRBD1. Germline CDR1 is MNHNY and CDR2 is SVGAGI (reference sequence). Losses at the gene ends were 6 bases for V and 3 bases for J; bases not matched to a gene: 3. The CDR3 covers 13 residues. The CDR3 loop reads CASRMDRDYGYTF. CDR3 in DNA: TGTGCCAGCAGAATGGACAGGGACTATGGCTACACCTTC.

The chain carries TRBV10-2 and TRBJ2-7; 9 bases fit TRBD1. J was trimmed by 5 bases and V by 3 bases; bases with no gene match: 2. CDR1 WSHSY and CDR2 SAAADI come from the germline V gene. The CDR3 has 13 amino acids. The CDR3 coding sequence is TGCGCCAGCAGTGAAACAGGGGGCGACGAGCAGTACGTC. Protein sequence: CASSETGGDEQYV.

The chain joins TRBV5-1 to TRBJ2-3, with D possibly matching TRBD2 (7 bases). CDR1 is SGHRS and CDR2 is YFSETQ in the germline V gene. The V and J ends lost 0 bases and 0 bases respectively, with 17 bases between them. This CDR3 is 18 amino acids long. CDR3 DNA: TGCGCCAGCAGCTTGGAGGGGGGGCATAGGACTAGCACAGATACGCAGTATTTT. Protein: CASSLEGGHRTSTDTQYF.

This chain joins TRBV7-2 and TRBJ1-1; no firm D call. The V gene's germline CDR1 is SGHTA and CDR2 FQGNSA. CDR3 length: 13 residues. V was pared by 5 bases and J by 1 base, with 8 bases between. The chain's CDR3 is CASSQQRNTEAFF. The CDR3 nucleotides read TGTGCCAGCAGCCAACAAAGGAACACTGAAGCTTTCTTT.

This sequence joins TRBV19 and TRBJ2-1, with a tentative D call TRBD1 (5 bases). Germline V CDR1 and CDR2: LNHDA, SQIVND (reference sequence). Trimming took 7 bases from V and 3 from J, leaving 19 bases between them. This CDR3 is built from 16 residues. CDR3 DNA sequence: TGTGCCAGTAACCCCTCGACAGTCCTTGACTACAATGAGCAGTTCTTC. This gives the protein CASNPSTVLDYNEQFF.

In this sample, this clone turned up once. This chain joins TRBV10-3 and TRBJ1-5; D is undetermined. Trimming cost V 2 bases and J 5 bases, with 19 bases left between them. Germline CDR1 ENHRY, CDR2 SYGVKD. CDR3 length equals 17 residues. CDR3 loop: CAISELRRAGVDQPQHF. The CDR3 DNA reads TGTGCCATCAGTGAGCTCCGGCGGGCAGGAGTAGATCAGCCCCAGCATTTT.

The gene calls are TRBV5-4 and TRBJ2-4; weak D call: TRBD1 (7 bases). The CDR3 totals 20 residues. Trimming left V 3 bases short and J 1 base short, with 26 bases between. From germline, CDR1 is SGHNT and CDR2 YYREEE (reference sequence). CDR3 nucleotide sequence: TGTGCCAGCAGCTCGCTGAGGGGCAGGGGGGAACAGGTGGCCAAAAACATTCAGTACTTC. It is translated as CASSSLRGRGEQVAKNIQYF.

J is TRBJ2-5 and V is TRBV11-3, with TRBD1 identical over 11 bases. V trimming: 5 bases; J trimming: 2 bases; junction bases outside the gene matches: 4. CDR3 size: 15 residues. The V gene's germline CDR1 is SGHNT and CDR2 YENEEA. CDR3 in amino acids: CASSRWDRGQETQYF. The CDR3 DNA sequence: TGTGCCAGCAGCCGCTGGGACAGGGGGCAAGAGACCCAGTACTTC.

This clone was seen only once. The chain links TRBV7-2 to TRBJ2-1, with D possibly being TRBD2 (6 bases). This CDR3 has 16 residues. The germline gives CDR1 SGHTA, CDR2 FQGNSA. Trimming stripped 3 bases from V and 2 bases from J, with 14 bases between. This CDR3 is CASSFSRGSTYNEQFF. DNA for the CDR3: TGTGCCAGCAGCTTCAGCCGGGGGTCCACCTACAATGAGCAGTTCTTC.